Below are 17 T cell receptor beta chains sequenced from a single sample in a study of OX40 agonist ivuxolimab in advanced cancers. Sequencing was performed with immunoSEQ multiplex PCR; in TCRdb, only in-frame clones are kept and a portion is missing. The sample shows more than 50,000 clones, 65% to 85% of them seen only once. The material was CD4+ or CD8+ T cells sorted from blood, obtained in a trial of the OX40 agonist ivuxolimab. The source is an adult with an advanced solid tumor such as melanoma, head and neck, liver or kidney cancer.

J is TRBJ1-5 and V is TRBV2; no clear D. The V end was cut by 7 bases, the J end by 0 bases, with 7 bases between. Germline values: CDR1 SNHLY, CDR2 FYNNEI. CDR3 length: 13 residues. This CDR3 is CASKGYSNQPQHF. DNA of the CDR3: TGTGCCAGCAAAGGGTATAGCAATCAGCCCCAGCATTTT. Looking up the rest from reference TRBV2 and TRBJ1-5 gives the full variable domain: EPEVTQTPSHQVTQMGQEVILRCVPISNHLYFYWYRQILGQKVEFLVSFYNNEISEKSEIFDDQFSVERPDGSNFTLKIRSTKLEDSAMYFCASKGYSNQPQHFGDGTRLSIL.

The chain links TRBV19 to TRBJ2-6; the match to TRBD2 covers 7 bases. Unmatched junction bases numbered 6, after V lost 2 bases and J lost 2 bases. This CDR3 has 17 amino acids. Looked up from germline, CDR1 is LNHDA and CDR2 is SQIVND (reference sequence). The CDR3 nucleotides read TGTGCCAGTAGTATAAGGGCGGGAGAGGCTGGGGCCAACGTCCTGACTTTC. Protein sequence: CASSIRAGEAGANVLTF.

The chain has TRBV15 and TRBJ2-2; TRBD1 matches at 7 bases. Germline V CDR1 and CDR2: LNHNV, YYDKDF (reference sequence). The CDR3 sequence is 15 residues long. The junction had 4 bases not matched to a gene; V was cut back by 3 bases and J by 3 bases. The CDR3: CATSRDRSYTGELFF. The CDR3 DNA sequence: TGTGCCACCAGCAGGGACAGGTCCTACACCGGGGAGCTGTTTTTT.

The chain links TRBV9 to TRBJ2-7, with D possibly being TRBD2 (5 bases). Germline values: CDR1 SGDLS, CDR2 YYNGEE. The ends were cut back, 0 bases at V and 3 bases at J, with 16 bases in the middle. The CDR3 consists of 16 residues. The CDR3 sequence: CASSVGGGTKDYEQYF. The CDR3 DNA is TGTGCCAGCAGCGTAGGAGGAGGCACAAAGGACTACGAGCAGTACTTC. Complete variable domain (other parts from reference TRBV9 and TRBJ2-7): DSGVTQTPKHLITATGQRVTLRCSPRSGDLSVYWYQQSLDQGLQFLIQYYNGEERAKGNILERFSAQQFPDLHSELNLSSLELGDSALYFCASSVGGGTKDYEQYFGPGTRLTVT.

This sequence joins TRBV7-2 and TRBJ2-2; the match to TRBD1 covers 9 bases. The CDR3 length is 15 residues. Germline V gene sequence: CDR1 SGHTA, CDR2 FQGNSA. The V segment lost 6 bases and the J segment 6 bases; nucleotides outside the gene matches: 8. CDR3 bases: TGTGCCAGCAGACCGGGACAGGGAAGGGCCGGGGAGCTGTTTTTT. It specifies CASRPGQGRAGELFF.

This chain uses TRBV6-1 with TRBJ2-7, with D perhaps matching TRBD1 (6 bases). The V gene lost 10 bases and the J gene lost 2 bases, with 15 bases spanning the gap. The CDR3 spans 13 residues. CDR1 MNHNS and CDR2 SASEGT come from the germline V gene. The chain's CDR3 is CATDWTEAYEQYF. The CDR3 nucleotides read TGTGCCACGGACTGGACAGAAGCCTACGAGCAGTACTTC.

This sequence joins TRBV15 and TRBJ2-7; D perhaps matches TRBD1 (6 bases). Per germline, CDR1 LNHNV and CDR2 YYDKDF (reference sequence). Trimming left V 0 bases short and J 4 bases short, with 10 bases between. The length of the CDR3 is 14 residues. CDR3 sequence: CATSREGAWYEQYF. In DNA form, the CDR3 reads TGTGCCACCAGCAGAGAGGGGGCTTGGTACGAGCAGTACTTC.

This rearrangement joins TRBV10-3 to TRBJ1-4; TRBD1 aligns across 7 bases. Germline V gene data show CDR1 as ENHRY and CDR2 as SYGVKD. This CDR3 has 15 residues. The V and J ends lost 10 bases and 5 bases, in that order; junction bases with no gene match: 13. Here the CDR3 DNA reads TGTGCCACCAAAATGAGGGGGACAGCAAATGAAAAACTGTTTTTT. This translates into CATKMRGTANEKLFF.

The chain has TRBV6-5 and TRBJ2-3, with 9 bases matching TRBD2. The CDR3 consists of 13 residues. J was trimmed by 0 bases and V by 10 bases; bases with no gene match: 2. The V gene's germline CDR1 is MNHEY and CDR2 SVGAGI. The CDR3 here is CAISGGSTDTQYF. For the CDR3, the DNA is TGTGCCATCAGCGGGGGGAGCACAGATACGCAGTATTTT.

This rearrangement joins TRBV7-6 to TRBJ2-5, with a possible D match to TRBD2 (6 bases). Trimming pared 1 base from V and 5 bases from J, leaving 17 bases between. CDR1 is SGHVS, CDR2 FNYEAQ, per germline. The CDR3 has 16 amino acids. The DNA for the CDR3 is TGTGCCAGCAGCTTAGGAGCAGGTCTAGCGACGGAGACCCAGTACTTC. This encodes CASSLGAGLATETQYF.

The gene calls are TRBV30 and TRBJ2-7; D is uncertain. The CDR3 extends over 11 amino acids. Deletions cut 5 bases from V and 3 bases from J, with 8 bases between. Germline V gene lookup returns CDR1 GTSNPN and CDR2 SVGIG (reference sequence). The CDR3 DNA reads as TGTGCCTGGGCACTGAGCTACGAGCAGTACTTC. Translation gives CAWALSYEQYF.

The CDR3 sequence: CASSVGTDNQETQYF. The CDR3 DNA reads TGTGCCAGCTCAGTCGGGACAGATAACCAAGAGACCCAGTACTTC. This chain uses TRBV18 with TRBJ2-5, with TRBD1 matching 7 bases. Germline lookup yields CDR1 KGHSH and CDR2 LQKENI. V lost 5 bases to trimming and J lost 0 bases; unmatched junction nucleotides: 6. This CDR3 is 15 amino acids long.

V is TRBV6-5 and J is TRBJ2-5; the match to TRBD2 covers 8 bases. Germline V gene sequence: CDR1 MNHEY, CDR2 SVGAGI. The CDR3 is 12 residues long. The V and J ends lost 8 bases and 5 bases, in that order; junction bases with no gene match: 4. CDR3 sequence reads: CASGGGTETQYF. In DNA, the CDR3 is TGTGCCAGCGGCGGGGGGACCGAGACCCAGTACTTC.

J is TRBJ2-3 and V is TRBV6-6; TRBD2 matches 8 bases. Germline assignment: CDR1 MNHNY and CDR2 SVGAGI (reference sequence). The V and J ends lost 3 bases and 1 base, in that order; junction bases with no gene match: 3. The CDR3 loop spans 15 amino acids. In DNA form, the CDR3 reads TGTGCCAGCAGTTATCGGCGGGGGGGCACAGATACGCAGTATTTT. This encodes CASSYRRGGTDTQYF.

The chain links TRBV7-2 to TRBJ2-1; D remains unclear. Between the trimmed V and J ends, which lost 5 bases and 3 bases, there was a span of 2 bases. This CDR3 has 11 amino acids. Germline loops: CDR1 SGHTA, CDR2 FQGNSA. CDR3 loop: CASSDYNEQFF. The CDR3, as DNA: TGTGCCAGCAGCGACTACAATGAGCAGTTCTTC.

The CDR3 coding sequence is TGCAGCGTTGAACGAGGGCGAAGGGACACTGAAGCTTTCTTT. This codes for CSVERGRRDTEAFF. The rearrangement joins TRBV29-1 to TRBJ1-1; D gene uncertain. The CDR3 length is 14 residues. Germline V gene lookup returns CDR1 SQVTM and CDR2 ANQGSEA. The V end lost 2 bases, the J end lost 3 bases, and 13 bases lay between the germline ends.

This clone was seen a single time. This chain joins TRBV7-3 and TRBJ2-1; D gene uncertain. The CDR3 has 14 amino acids. Germline CDR1 SGHTA, CDR2 FQGTGA. V was clipped by 2 bases and J by 8 bases, with 13 bases between them. The DNA for the CDR3 is TGTGCCAGCAGCTTAGAGGCAAGCGTCGATGAGCAGTTCTTC. Translation gives CASSLEASVDEQFF.